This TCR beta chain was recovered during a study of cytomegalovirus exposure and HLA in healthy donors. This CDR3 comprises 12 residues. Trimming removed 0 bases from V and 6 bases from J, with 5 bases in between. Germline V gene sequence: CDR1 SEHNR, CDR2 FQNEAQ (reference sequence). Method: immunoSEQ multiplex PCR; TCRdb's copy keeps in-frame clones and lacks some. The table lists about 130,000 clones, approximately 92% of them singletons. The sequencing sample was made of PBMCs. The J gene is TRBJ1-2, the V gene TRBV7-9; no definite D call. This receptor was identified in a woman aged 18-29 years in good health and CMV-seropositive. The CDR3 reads CASSLAGDGYTF. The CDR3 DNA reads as TGTGCCAGCAGCTTAGCCGGGGATGGCTACACCTTC.